The present TCR beta chain was sequenced within a study of T cells and Merkel cell carcinoma outcomes (TCRdb year 2020). Regarding the complete study: The study looked at whether the tumor T-cell repertoire and T-cell density could predict clinical outcome in patients with Merkel cell carcinoma.

Including the terminal cysteine and phenylalanine, the CDR3 comprises 13 residues. The entry retains the CDR3 DNA only, 39 bases that are in frame from base 1. V was cut back by 5 bases and J by 8 bases, leaving a gap of 12 bases between them. From the germline V gene (reference sequence), CDR1 is SEHNR and CDR2 is FQNEAQ. Paper-wide results and their limitations: T-cell repertoire features combined with T-cell density were reported to predict clinical outcomes in Merkel cell carcinoma patients.

Concerning this clone: Its antigen is currently not known. There are no base qualities to consult, and no much larger clone falls within one base.

Samples were obtained from patients with Merkel cell carcinoma. Libraries were made using the immunoSEQ multiplex PCR assay. This immuneACCESS table, as held by TCRdb, lists in-frame sequences with V and J called but not all clones. Of the missing ones, under half trace to an unresolved V gene in checked studies; the others have no known cause. The sample contains 2,000 to 2,500 clones, around 90% of them found a single time. The top ten clonotypes cover about 6.6% of the sample. This receptor was taken from a human donor with Merkel cell carcinoma. This chain is built from TRBV7-9 and TRBJ2-2; the D gene is unclear. Specimen: tumor tissue from Merkel cell carcinoma. The CDR3 is CASSPVLSGELFF. The nucleotide sequence is given as TGTGCCAGCAGCCCCGTTTTGTCGGGGGAGCTGTTTTTT.